The 17 T cell receptor beta chains below come from one sample, sequenced in a study of T-cell memory formation after mild COVID-19. Using its own MiXCR run on the 5' RACE reads, TCRdb lists one record per CDR3 protein. The sample yields fewer than 200,000 distinct CDR3 sequences, 18% seen once. Sequencing was done on a sample of PBMCs or a T cell subset sorted from them (not recorded which). The source is a man between 18 and 29 years old who had mild COVID-19 (a few samples of this study predate the infection). Cell type and time point are not known.

The chain employs TRBV4-3 and TRBJ2-7; D gene unclear. V was cut by 0 bases and J by 1 base, with 10 bases left in between. CDR1 is LGHNA and CDR2 is YSLEER in the germline V gene. This CDR3 is 15 amino acids long. The CDR3 DNA is TGCGCCAGCAGCCAAGATAAAGGTTCTTCCTACGAGCAGTACTTC. Translating it yields CASSQDKGSSYEQYF.

The chain uses TRBV12-3 or TRBV12-4 and TRBJ2-3, with D unclear. CDR3 size: 13 residues. Trimming stripped 7 bases from V and 3 bases from J, with 11 bases between. Written as DNA, the CDR3 is TGTGCCAGCACCCTAGGGTCTACAGATACGCAGTATTTT. It specifies CASTLGSTDTQYF.

There are a few counts of this clonotype. This chain links TRBV6-2 or TRBV6-3 with TRBJ1-1; the match to TRBD1 covers 10 bases. This CDR3 spans 19 amino acids. Germline V CDR1 and CDR2: MNHEY, SVGEGT. The V gene end was trimmed by 6 bases and the J gene end by 1 base; junction bases not matched to a gene: 17. This CDR3 is CASSLDRGRVRLGNTEAFF. The CDR3 DNA follows: TGTGCCAGCAGCTTAGACAGGGGGCGCGTACGATTGGGGAACACTGAAGCTTTCTTT.

This clonotype was counted only a few times. The J gene is TRBJ2-7, the V gene TRBV4-1, with a tentative D call TRBD2 (6 bases). CDR3 length: 13 amino acids. Deletions cut 4 bases from V and 3 bases from J, with 10 bases between. Germline CDR1 and CDR2: MGHRA and YSYEKL. In DNA form, the CDR3 reads TGCGCCAGCAGCCCGATCGGGGGCTACGAGCAGTACGTC. Its protein is CASSPIGGYEQYV.

V is TRBV29-1 and J is TRBJ2-5, with D perhaps matching TRBD1 (5 bases). Trimming removed 1 base from V and 5 bases from J, with 8 bases in between. CDR1 and CDR2 from the germline V gene are SQVTM and ANQGSEA. This CDR3 has 12 amino acids. CDR3 protein: CSVEARVETQYF. CDR3 in DNA: TGCAGCGTTGAAGCCAGGGTCGAGACCCAGTACTTC.

This chain joins TRBV12-3 or TRBV12-4 and TRBJ1-3; possibly TRBD1 for D (6 bases). The germline V and J ends were trimmed by 6 bases and 4 bases, with 13 bases remaining between them. This CDR3 has 14 amino acids. The CDR3 protein is CASSPQGAGNTIYF. The CDR3 nucleotides are TGTGCCAGCAGCCCACAGGGTGCCGGAAACACCATATATTTT.

The chain carries TRBV6-5 and TRBJ2-5; maybe TRBD2 (6 bases). Germline V CDR1 and CDR2: MNHEY, SVGAGI. The CDR3 has 12 residues. The ends were cut back, 8 bases at V and 7 bases at J, with 14 bases in the middle. Written as DNA, the CDR3 is TGTGCCAGCGGGACTCCTCAGGGGACCCAGTACTTC. Translated: CASGTPQGTQYF.

This clonotype showed up just a few times. The V call is TRBV12-3 or TRBV12-4, the J call TRBJ1-2; unclear D gene. The CDR3 has 11 residues. V was clipped by 2 bases and J by 4 bases, with 2 bases between them. In DNA, the CDR3 is TGTGCCAGCAGTTTACTCTATGGCTACACCTTC. This codes for CASSLLYGYTF.

This clonotype was observed a few times. The gene calls are TRBV28 and TRBJ1-1; tentative D call: TRBD1 (6 bases). V was trimmed by 5 bases and J by 7 bases, leaving 8 bases between them. There are 11 residues in the CDR3. The germline V gene has CDR1 MDHEN and CDR2 SYDVKM. The CDR3 bases are TGTGCCAGCAGTGTGGACAGTGAAGCTTTCTTT. Amino acid sequence: CASSVDSEAFF.

The chain uses TRBV4-3 and TRBJ1-6; 10 positions agree with TRBD1. With 2 bases clipped from V and 9 bases from J, the junction kept 4 bases outside the gene matches. Germline CDR1 is LGHNA and CDR2 is YSLEER. This CDR3 comprises 15 residues. The CDR3 DNA follows: TGCGCCAGCAGCCAACTGACAGGGGGCCCTTCACCCCTCCACTTT. Residues: CASSQLTGGPSPLHF.

This clonotype was seen a few times. The chain joins TRBV18 to TRBJ2-3; 14 nucleotides agree with TRBD2. V shed 3 bases, J shed 0 bases, and the junction held 8 bases outside the gene matches. This CDR3 comprises 19 residues. Germline V gene data show CDR1 as KGHSH and CDR2 as LQKENI. The CDR3 loop is CASSPHGLAGGPSTDTQYF. The CDR3 DNA sequence: TGTGCCAGCTCACCCCACGGACTAGCGGGGGGCCCTAGCACAGATACGCAGTATTTT.

The gene calls are TRBV12-3 or TRBV12-4 and TRBJ1-1; D might be TRBD1 (6 bases). The CDR3 has 13 residues. Trimming removed 3 bases at V and 3 bases at J, with 8 bases between. As DNA, the CDR3 is TGTGCCAGCAGTTTTCGACAGGACACTGAAGCTTTCTTT. It is translated as CASSFRQDTEAFF.

This clonotype was seen ten or more times. V usage is TRBV11-2 and J usage is TRBJ2-3; 8 bases line up with TRBD2. The CDR3 has 13 amino acids. The germline gives CDR1 SGHAT, CDR2 FQNNGV. The trim removed 6 bases at V and 1 base at J, leaving 0 bases unmatched. In nucleotides, the CDR3 is TGTGCCAGCAGACTAGCGGGCACAGATACGCAGTATTTT. Encoded protein: CASRLAGTDTQYF.

This clonotype has only a few counts. The chain recombines TRBV25-1 with TRBJ1-3; D is possibly TRBD1 (5 bases). The length of the CDR3 is 15 residues. Deletions cut 8 bases from V and 4 bases from J, with 18 bases between. Germline assignment: CDR1 MGHDK and CDR2 SYGVNS. In nucleotides, the CDR3 is TGTGCCAGCGCCCGGAGGGGAACGCCCGGAAACACCATATATTTT. Translating it yields CASARRGTPGNTIYF.

This clonotype was picked up a small number of times. This chain joins TRBV7-9 and TRBJ2-3; D gene ambiguous. The germline CDR1 and CDR2 sequences are SEHNR and FQNEAQ (reference sequence). Trimming took 5 bases from V and 5 from J, leaving 11 bases between them. This CDR3 has 13 residues. CDR3 sequence: CASSPTVEDTQYF. The CDR3 DNA follows: TGTGCCAGCAGCCCCACTGTTGAAGATACGCAGTATTTT. Combining the CDR3 with reference TRBV7-9 and TRBJ2-3 gives the whole variable domain DTGVSQNPRHKITKRGQNVTFRCDPISEHNRLYWYRQTLGQGPEFLTYFQNEAQLEKSRLLSDRFSAERPKGSFSTLEIQRTEQGDSAMYLCASSPTVEDTQYFGPGTRLTVL.

This clonotype was detected a few times. This chain links TRBV5-1 with TRBJ2-7; 8 bases match TRBD1. Germline lookup yields CDR1 SGHRS and CDR2 YFSETQ. V shed 1 base, J shed 1 base, and the junction held 10 bases outside the gene matches. The CDR3 contains 17 residues. The CDR3 here is CASSLWGGTGGSYEQYF. Written as DNA, the CDR3 is TGCGCCAGCAGCTTGTGGGGCGGCACAGGGGGGTCCTACGAGCAGTACTTC. The entire variable domain, with the rest obtained from reference TRBV5-1 and TRBJ2-7, is as follows: KAGVTQTPRYLIKTRGQQVTLSCSPISGHRSVSWYQQTPGQGLQFLFEYFSETQRNKGNFPGRFSGRQFSNSRSEMNVSTLELGDSALYLCASSLWGGTGGSYEQYFGPGTRLTVT.

J is TRBJ1-1 and V is TRBV7-2; maybe TRBD1 (5 bases). Germline CDR1 and CDR2: SGHTA and FQGNSA. The CDR3 has 15 amino acids. V lost 5 bases, J lost 0 bases, and 13 bases lay in between. CDR3 nucleotides: TGTGCCAGCAGCGCTCGGACACAAATGAACACTGAAGCTTTCTTT. This encodes CASSARTQMNTEAFF.